A selection of T cell receptor beta chains follows, all from one sample in a study of metastatic and nonmetastatic thyroid tumors. TCRdb used MiXCR to call clones anew from the PCR reads. The sample records 30,000 to 35,000 clones, 25% to 30% being singletons. Sequenced input: blood. These receptors were obtained from a female donor with papillary thyroid cancer or a benign thyroid nodule (not recorded which). Some clones in this sample may be carry-over from other donors' samples. Each CDR3 is given with its conserved first and last residue. Each record gives: CDR3 DNA, CDR3 protein, clone size, V gene, J gene, D gene. A D gene is named only where the DNA matches it firmly. Size is omitted from some rows. Given values are once, few, many or a class for expanded clones.

CDR3nt: TGTGCCAGCAGCTCCGATCTGAATGAGCAGTTCTTC
CDR3aa: CASSSDLNEQFF
abundance: many
v_gene: TRBV11-2
j_gene: TRBJ2-1
d_gene: .

CDR3nt: TGTGCCAGGAGCGTTAAGGACAGATTCGTCGGGGTGCTGTTTTTT
CDR3aa: CARSVKDRFVGVLFF
abundance: .
v_gene: TRBV9
j_gene: TRBJ2-2
d_gene: .

CDR3nt: TGTGCCAGCAGTGAGAAGGACACCGGGGAGCTGTTTTTT
CDR3aa: CASSEKDTGELFF
abundance: medium-sized
v_gene: TRBV6-4
j_gene: TRBJ2-2
d_gene: .

CDR3nt: TGCAGTGCTAGACAGGACAGGGTGCGGAATTCACCCCTCCACTTT
CDR3aa: CSARQDRVRNSPLHF
abundance: many
v_gene: TRBV20-1
j_gene: TRBJ1-6
d_gene: TRBD1

CDR3nt: TGTGCCAGCAGCCCGGGACACCTAGAGACCCAGTACTTC
CDR3aa: CASSPGHLETQYF
abundance: .
v_gene: TRBV3-1
j_gene: TRBJ2-5
d_gene: .

CDR3nt: TGTGCCAGCAGCTCCACCTTCGGACAAGAGACCCAGTACTTC
CDR3aa: CASSSTFGQETQYF
abundance: few
v_gene: TRBV7-2
j_gene: TRBJ2-5
d_gene: .

CDR3nt: TGTGCCAGCACCCTTAGGCTCGGACCTGGGTCGGAGACCCAGTACTTC
CDR3aa: CASTLRLGPGSETQYF
abundance: many
v_gene: TRBV7-9
j_gene: TRBJ2-5
d_gene: .

CDR3nt: TGTGCCAGCAGCTTAAATAGCGGGAGCACCGGGGAGCTGTTTTTT
CDR3aa: CASSLNSGSTGELFF
abundance: .
v_gene: TRBV11-2
j_gene: TRBJ2-2
d_gene: TRBD2

CDR3nt: TGTGCCAGCAGCCCTCTAGCGGGAGTTCATTCAGGTCGGTTCTTC
CDR3aa: CASSPLAGVHSGRFF
abundance: .
v_gene: TRBV11-1
j_gene: TRBJ2-1
d_gene: TRBD2

CDR3nt: TGTGCCAGCTCACAGGAGGGACAGGGGTCCTACGAGCAGTACTTC
CDR3aa: CASSQEGQGSYEQYF
abundance: .
v_gene: TRBV18
j_gene: TRBJ2-7
d_gene: TRBD1

CDR3nt: TGTGCCAGCAGCTTAGTTATTGGAAGCCCTGAAGCTTTCTTT
CDR3aa: CASSLVIGSPEAFF
abundance: .
v_gene: TRBV11-2
j_gene: TRBJ1-1
d_gene: .

CDR3nt: TGTGCCAGCAGTCCCCTAGGTGGGGGGGCCTCAGAAGCTTTCTTT
CDR3aa: CASSPLGGGASEAFF
abundance: few
v_gene: TRBV6-1
j_gene: TRBJ1-1
d_gene: .

CDR3nt: TGTGCCAGCAGTTTAGCGGGGGATAGTCGGCCCCAGCATTTT
CDR3aa: CASSLAGDSRPQHF
abundance: many
v_gene: TRBV12-3/TRBV12-4
j_gene: TRBJ1-5
d_gene: .

CDR3nt: TGTGCCAGCAGCGATAATTCACCCCTCCACTTT
CDR3aa: CASSDNSPLHF
abundance: many
v_gene: TRBV2
j_gene: TRBJ1-6
d_gene: .

CDR3nt: TGTGCCAGCCGACTAGGGGACAGTAGCAATCAGCCCCAGCATTTT
CDR3aa: CASRLGDSSNQPQHF
abundance: many
v_gene: TRBV2
j_gene: TRBJ1-5
d_gene: TRBD1

CDR3nt: TGTGCCAGCTCACCGGAGACGGGACTAGCGTCTAATGAGCAGTTCTTC
CDR3aa: CASSPETGLASNEQFF
abundance: many
v_gene: TRBV18
j_gene: TRBJ2-1
d_gene: TRBD2

CDR3nt: TGTGCCAGCAGTTATCGGGGGGCAACCCCGAGCTCTGGGGCCAACGTCCTGACTTTC
CDR3aa: CASSYRGATPSSGANVLTF
abundance: .
v_gene: TRBV6-2/TRBV6-3
j_gene: TRBJ2-6
d_gene: .

CDR3nt: TGCAGCGTTGAACCGCGGGAGAGGAAAAACATTCAGTACTTC
CDR3aa: CSVEPRERKNIQYF
abundance: many
v_gene: TRBV29-1
j_gene: TRBJ2-4
d_gene: TRBD2

CDR3nt: TGTGCCAGCAGTTTAAGAGGTACCTATGGCTACACCTTC
CDR3aa: CASSLRGTYGYTF
abundance: .
v_gene: TRBV28
j_gene: TRBJ1-2
d_gene: .

CDR3nt: TGTGCCAGCAGCAACGACAGACTCCAAGAGACCCAGTACTTC
CDR3aa: CASSNDRLQETQYF
abundance: many
v_gene: TRBV7-2
j_gene: TRBJ2-5
d_gene: .

CDR3nt: TGTGCCAGCAGCCTAAATCAGGGGAAAGAAGGCTACACCTTC
CDR3aa: CASSLNQGKEGYTF
abundance: .
v_gene: TRBV7-9
j_gene: TRBJ1-2
d_gene: .

CDR3nt: TGTGCCAGCAGATACCTGACAGGGGGGGACACTGAATCTTTCTTT
CDR3aa: CASRYLTGGDTESFF
abundance: few
v_gene: TRBV12-3/TRBV12-4
j_gene: TRBJ1-1
d_gene: TRBD1

CDR3nt: TGTGCCAGCAGCCGCCAGGGAGCTGGGGCCAACGTCCTGACTTTC
CDR3aa: CASSRQGAGANVLTF
abundance: .
v_gene: TRBV12-3/TRBV12-4
j_gene: TRBJ2-6
d_gene: .

CDR3nt: TGCGCCAGCAGTGAGCCCTTGTTCGGGGGGCGCTTTTCTTCTGGCTACACCTTC
CDR3aa: CASSEPLFGGRFSSGYTF
abundance: few
v_gene: TRBV10-1
j_gene: TRBJ1-2
d_gene: .

CDR3nt: TGCAGTGCTAGAGATCGAGCAGCCAACTATGAAAAACTGTTTTTT
CDR3aa: CSARDRAANYEKLFF
abundance: .
v_gene: TRBV20-1
j_gene: TRBJ1-4
d_gene: .

CDR3nt: TGTGCCAGCAGTTCCGAGGACACAGAAGCTTTCTTT
CDR3aa: CASSSEDTEAFF
abundance: .
v_gene: TRBV12-3/TRBV12-4
j_gene: TRBJ1-1
d_gene: .

CDR3nt: TGTGCCAGCACGAGGAGGGGGGACTCCGCCTTAACTTATGGCTACACCTTC
CDR3aa: CASTRRGDSALTYGYTF
abundance: many
v_gene: TRBV9
j_gene: TRBJ1-2
d_gene: .

CDR3nt: TGTGCCAGCAGGTTCGGGGGAACGGAGACCCAGTACTTC
CDR3aa: CASRFGGTETQYF
abundance: many
v_gene: TRBV7-8
j_gene: TRBJ2-5
d_gene: .

CDR3nt: TGTGCCACCAGCAGAGCTTCAGGGACAGAGTACTACGAGCAGTACTTC
CDR3aa: CATSRASGTEYYEQYF
abundance: .
v_gene: TRBV15
j_gene: TRBJ2-7
d_gene: TRBD1

CDR3nt: TGTGCCAGCAGTATTGCCCAGGGACTAGCGGGAGGCAACTGGAAGACCCAGTACTTC
CDR3aa: CASSIAQGLAGGNWKTQYF
abundance: many
v_gene: TRBV6-2/TRBV6-3
j_gene: TRBJ2-5
d_gene: TRBD2

CDR3nt: TGTGCCAGCTTTCATGAGGGGCATGAGCAGTTCTTC
CDR3aa: CASFHEGHEQFF
abundance: few
v_gene: TRBV6-1
j_gene: TRBJ2-1
d_gene: .

CDR3nt: TGTGCCAGCAGGCGTTCGGGCGTTGGGGATGTCTACACCTTC
CDR3aa: CASRRSGVGDVYTF
abundance: few
v_gene: TRBV28
j_gene: TRBJ1-2
d_gene: .

CDR3nt: TGTGCCAGCAGCTCGGACCCTAATCGTGAGCAGTACTTC
CDR3aa: CASSSDPNREQYF
abundance: .
v_gene: TRBV7-2
j_gene: TRBJ2-7
d_gene: .

CDR3nt: TGTGCCAGCAGCCAAGGAATGGGGTATGGCTACACCTTC
CDR3aa: CASSQGMGYGYTF
abundance: many
v_gene: TRBV3-1
j_gene: TRBJ1-2
d_gene: .

CDR3nt: TGCGCCAGCAGCCAAGACCTTAGGACAGGGAGATACGAGCAGTACTTC
CDR3aa: CASSQDLRTGRYEQYF
abundance: .
v_gene: TRBV4-1
j_gene: TRBJ2-7
d_gene: TRBD1

CDR3nt: TGCAGTGGGCTTTCCCACTCCACAGATACGCAGCATTTT
CDR3aa: CSGLSHSTDTQHF
abundance: many
v_gene: TRBV20-1
j_gene: TRBJ1-5
d_gene: .

CDR3nt: TGCGCCAGCAGCCATGCAACCACAGGAGCCTCTGGAAACACCATATATTTT
CDR3aa: CASSHATTGASGNTIYF
abundance: .
v_gene: TRBV4-1
j_gene: TRBJ1-3
d_gene: .

CDR3nt: TGTGCCAGCACCCCGACAGGGACAGATGAAAAACTGTTTTTT
CDR3aa: CASTPTGTDEKLFF
abundance: many
v_gene: TRBV7-9
j_gene: TRBJ1-4
d_gene: TRBD1

CDR3nt: TGTGCCAGCAGTGATTGGGGTTGGTCCGGGGAGCTGTTTTTT
CDR3aa: CASSDWGWSGELFF
abundance: few
v_gene: TRBV6-1
j_gene: TRBJ2-2
d_gene: .

CDR3nt: TGTGCCAGCAGTTCGGGGCTCGGTGAGCAGTTCTTC
CDR3aa: CASSSGLGEQFF
abundance: .
v_gene: TRBV27
j_gene: TRBJ2-1
d_gene: .

CDR3nt: TGTGCCAGCAGTGAAGAGGGGTCGGGTTCCAATGAGCAGTTCTTC
CDR3aa: CASSEEGSGSNEQFF
abundance: few
v_gene: TRBV6-1
j_gene: TRBJ2-1
d_gene: .

CDR3nt: TGTGCCAGCAGTTTCGTAATCGGCGGGGGTCAGCCCCAGCATTTT
CDR3aa: CASSFVIGGGQPQHF
abundance: .
v_gene: TRBV27
j_gene: TRBJ1-5
d_gene: .

CDR3nt: TGTGCCAGCAGTGAAGAGACAGGCTCCTACAATGAGCAGTTCTTC
CDR3aa: CASSEETGSYNEQFF
abundance: .
v_gene: TRBV6-4
j_gene: TRBJ2-1
d_gene: .

CDR3nt: TGCGCCAGCAGTACCGGACAGGGGGCCGGTGAAAAACTGTTTTTT
CDR3aa: CASSTGQGAGEKLFF
abundance: .
v_gene: TRBV5-1
j_gene: TRBJ1-4
d_gene: TRBD1

CDR3nt: TGTGCCAGCAGCTCAATGGAGACCCAGTACTTC
CDR3aa: CASSSMETQYF
abundance: .
v_gene: TRBV11-2
j_gene: TRBJ2-5
d_gene: .

CDR3nt: TGTGCCAGCAGCCAGATCGTGTACGAGCAGTACTTC
CDR3aa: CASSQIVYEQYF
abundance: .
v_gene: TRBV14
j_gene: TRBJ2-7
d_gene: .

CDR3nt: TGTGCAAGCAGCGAGGACGGGGGCGCGGGAGGCTACACCTTC
CDR3aa: CASSEDGGAGGYTF
abundance: .
v_gene: TRBV7-2
j_gene: TRBJ1-2
d_gene: .

CDR3nt: TGCGCCAGCAGCCAGGTGGAGTACGTACCCTCCGAGCAGTACTTC
CDR3aa: CASSQVEYVPSEQYF
abundance: .
v_gene: TRBV4-1
j_gene: TRBJ2-7
d_gene: .

CDR3nt: TGCAGTGCTAGAGATCGTAGATCCTACGGGCAGTACTTC
CDR3aa: CSARDRRSYGQYF
abundance: .
v_gene: TRBV20-1
j_gene: TRBJ2-7
d_gene: .

CDR3nt: TGCGCCAGCAGGCTACAGGGGGGCACAGATACGCAGTATTTT
CDR3aa: CASRLQGGTDTQYF
abundance: many
v_gene: TRBV10-2
j_gene: TRBJ2-3
d_gene: TRBD1

CDR3nt: TGTGCCAGCAGTTTTACAGGCCAAGAGACCCAGTACTTC
CDR3aa: CASSFTGQETQYF
abundance: many
v_gene: TRBV27
j_gene: TRBJ2-5
d_gene: .

CDR3nt: TGCAGTGCTAGAGATTGGCTTAGCACTGAAGCTTTCTTT
CDR3aa: CSARDWLSTEAFF
abundance: .
v_gene: TRBV20-1
j_gene: TRBJ1-1
d_gene: .

CDR3nt: TGTGCCAGCGGTTACTTGATCGACGAAGATACGCAGTATTTT
CDR3aa: CASGYLIDEDTQYF
abundance: few
v_gene: TRBV6-6
j_gene: TRBJ2-3
d_gene: .

CDR3nt: TGTGCCAGCCAGCGGGACCATGCTAATGAGCAGTTCTTC
CDR3aa: CASQRDHANEQFF
abundance: .
v_gene: TRBV2
j_gene: TRBJ2-1
d_gene: TRBD2